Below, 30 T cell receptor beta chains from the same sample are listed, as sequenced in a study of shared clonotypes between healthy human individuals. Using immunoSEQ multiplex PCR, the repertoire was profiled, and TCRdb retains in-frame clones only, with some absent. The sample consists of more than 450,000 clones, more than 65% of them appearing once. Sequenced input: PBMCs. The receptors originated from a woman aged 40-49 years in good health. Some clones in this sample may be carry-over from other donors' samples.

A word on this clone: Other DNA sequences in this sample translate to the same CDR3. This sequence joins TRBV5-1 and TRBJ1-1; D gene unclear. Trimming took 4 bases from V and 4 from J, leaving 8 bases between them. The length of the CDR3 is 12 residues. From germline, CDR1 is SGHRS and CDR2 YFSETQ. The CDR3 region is CASSGETTEAFF. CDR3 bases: TGCGCCAGCAGCGGGGAGACCACTGAAGCTTTCTTT. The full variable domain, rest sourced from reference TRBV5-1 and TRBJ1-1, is KAGVTQTPRYLIKTRGQQVTLSCSPISGHRSVSWYQQTPGQGLQFLFEYFSETQRNKGNFPGRFSGRQFSNSRSEMNVSTLELGDSALYLCASSGETTEAFFGQGTRLTVV.

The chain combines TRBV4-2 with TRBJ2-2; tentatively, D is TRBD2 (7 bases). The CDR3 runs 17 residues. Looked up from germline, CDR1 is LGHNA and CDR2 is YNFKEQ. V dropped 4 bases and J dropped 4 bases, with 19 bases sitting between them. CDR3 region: CASSPGGGRGSTGELFF. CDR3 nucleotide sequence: TGTGCCAGCAGCCCCGGAGGGGGGAGGGGCAGCACCGGGGAGCTGTTTTTT.

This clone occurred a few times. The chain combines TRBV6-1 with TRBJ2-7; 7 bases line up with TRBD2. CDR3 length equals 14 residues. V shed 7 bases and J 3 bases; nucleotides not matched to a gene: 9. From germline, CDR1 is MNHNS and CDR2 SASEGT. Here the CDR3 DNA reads TGTGCCAGCATGCCTGGGACTACTATCTACGAGCAGTACTTC. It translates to CASMPGTTIYEQYF.

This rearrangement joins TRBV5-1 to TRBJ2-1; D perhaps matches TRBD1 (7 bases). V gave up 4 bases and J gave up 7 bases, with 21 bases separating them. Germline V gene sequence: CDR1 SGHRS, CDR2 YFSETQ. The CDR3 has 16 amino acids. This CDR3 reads CASSPGLAGGFNEQFF. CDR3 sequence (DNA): TGCGCCAGCAGCCCGGGACTCGCAGGGGGGTTTAATGAGCAGTTCTTC.

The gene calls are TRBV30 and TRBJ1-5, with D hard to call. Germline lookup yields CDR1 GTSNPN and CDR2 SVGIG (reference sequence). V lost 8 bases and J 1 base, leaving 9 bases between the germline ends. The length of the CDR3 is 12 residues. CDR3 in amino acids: CAVDRSNQPQHF. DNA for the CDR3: TGTGCCGTAGACCGGAGCAATCAGCCCCAGCATTTT. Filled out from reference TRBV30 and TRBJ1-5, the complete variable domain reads SQTIHQWPATLVQPVGSPLSLECTVEGTSNPNLYWYRQAAGRGLQLLFYSVGIGQISSEVPQNLSASRPQDRQFILSSKKLLLSDSGFYLCAVDRSNQPQHFGDGTRLSIL.

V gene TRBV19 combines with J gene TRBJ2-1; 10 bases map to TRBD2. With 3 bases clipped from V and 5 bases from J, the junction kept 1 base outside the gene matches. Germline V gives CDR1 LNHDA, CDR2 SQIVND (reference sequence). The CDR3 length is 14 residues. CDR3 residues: CASSIGLADNEQFF. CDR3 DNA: TGTGCCAGTAGTATCGGACTAGCGGACAATGAGCAGTTCTTC.

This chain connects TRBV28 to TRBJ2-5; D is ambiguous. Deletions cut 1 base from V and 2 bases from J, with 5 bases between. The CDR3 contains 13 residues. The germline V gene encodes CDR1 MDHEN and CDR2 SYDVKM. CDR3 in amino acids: CASSLYQQETQYF. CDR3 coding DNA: TGTGCCAGCAGTTTATACCAACAAGAGACCCAGTACTTC.

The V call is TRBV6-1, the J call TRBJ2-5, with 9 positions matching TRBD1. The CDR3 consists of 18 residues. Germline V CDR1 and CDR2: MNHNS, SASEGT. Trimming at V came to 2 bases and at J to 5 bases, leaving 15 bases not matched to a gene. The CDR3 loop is CASSEIGGDRERGETQYF. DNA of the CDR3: TGTGCCAGCAGTGAAATCGGAGGGGACAGGGAGAGGGGGGAGACCCAGTACTTC.

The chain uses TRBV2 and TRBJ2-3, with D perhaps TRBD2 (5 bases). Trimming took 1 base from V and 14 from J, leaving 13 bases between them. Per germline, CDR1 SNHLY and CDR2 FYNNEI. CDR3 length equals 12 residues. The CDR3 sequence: CASSEVSASAYF. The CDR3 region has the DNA TGTGCCAGCAGTGAAGTTAGCGCCAGTGCGTATTTT.

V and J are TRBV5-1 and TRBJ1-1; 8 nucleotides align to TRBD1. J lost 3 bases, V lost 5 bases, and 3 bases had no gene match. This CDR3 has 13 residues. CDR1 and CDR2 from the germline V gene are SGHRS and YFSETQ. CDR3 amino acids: CASRLQGDTEAFF. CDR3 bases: TGCGCCAGCAGATTACAGGGGGACACTGAAGCTTTCTTT.

The CDR3 DNA follows: TGTGCCAGTAGTATCGGACAGGGTGGCAATGAGCAGTTCTTC. Translating it yields CASSIGQGGNEQFF. The J gene is TRBJ2-1, the V gene TRBV19; the match to TRBD1 covers 8 bases. Unmatched junction bases numbered 4, after V lost 3 bases and J lost 6 bases. Germline-derived CDR1 and CDR2 are LNHDA and SQIVND (reference sequence). The CDR3 runs 14 residues.

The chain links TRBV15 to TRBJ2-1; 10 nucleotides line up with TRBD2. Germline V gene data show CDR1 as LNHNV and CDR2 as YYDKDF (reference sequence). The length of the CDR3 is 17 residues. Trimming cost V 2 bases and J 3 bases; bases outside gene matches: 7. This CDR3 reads CATSRPELAGDYNEQFF. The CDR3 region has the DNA TGTGCCACCAGCAGACCCGAGCTAGCGGGAGACTACAATGAGCAGTTCTTC.

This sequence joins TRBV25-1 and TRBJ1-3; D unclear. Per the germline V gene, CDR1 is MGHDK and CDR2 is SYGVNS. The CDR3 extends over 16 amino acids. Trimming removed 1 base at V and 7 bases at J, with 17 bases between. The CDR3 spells CASSELSGRMKNTIYF. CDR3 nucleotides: TGTGCCAGCAGTGAATTATCGGGGAGAATGAAGAACACCATATATTTT.

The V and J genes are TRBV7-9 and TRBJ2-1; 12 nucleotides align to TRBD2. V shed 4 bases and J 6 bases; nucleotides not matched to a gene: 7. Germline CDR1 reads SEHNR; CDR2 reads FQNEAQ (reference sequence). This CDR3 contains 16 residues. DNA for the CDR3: TGTGCCAGCAGCTCCAGGAGACTAGCGGGAGTCAATGAGCAGTTCTTC. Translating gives CASSSRRLAGVNEQFF. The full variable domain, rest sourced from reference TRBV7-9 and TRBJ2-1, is DTGVSQNPRHKITKRGQNVTFRCDPISEHNRLYWYRQTLGQGPEFLTYFQNEAQLEKSRLLSDRFSAERPKGSFSTLEIQRTEQGDSAMYLCASSSRRLAGVNEQFFGPGTRLTVL.

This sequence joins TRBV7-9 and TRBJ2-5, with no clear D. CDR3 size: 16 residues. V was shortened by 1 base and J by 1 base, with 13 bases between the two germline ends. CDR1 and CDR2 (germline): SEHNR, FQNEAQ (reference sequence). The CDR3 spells CASSLGSQSLQETQYF. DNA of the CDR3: TGTGCCAGCAGCTTAGGAAGCCAGAGCCTCCAAGAGACCCAGTACTTC.

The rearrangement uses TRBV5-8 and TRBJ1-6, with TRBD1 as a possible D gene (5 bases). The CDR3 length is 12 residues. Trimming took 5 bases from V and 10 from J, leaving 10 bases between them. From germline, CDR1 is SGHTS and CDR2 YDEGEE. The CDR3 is CASRTDWSPLHF. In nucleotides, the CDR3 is TGTGCCAGCAGGACAGATTGGTCACCCCTCCACTTT.

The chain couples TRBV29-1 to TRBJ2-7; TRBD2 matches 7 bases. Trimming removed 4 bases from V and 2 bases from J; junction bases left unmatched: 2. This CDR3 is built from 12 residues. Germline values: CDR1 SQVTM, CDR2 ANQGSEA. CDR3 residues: CSVGGGPYEQYF. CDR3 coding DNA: TGCAGCGTTGGGGGGGGTCCCTACGAGCAGTACTTC.

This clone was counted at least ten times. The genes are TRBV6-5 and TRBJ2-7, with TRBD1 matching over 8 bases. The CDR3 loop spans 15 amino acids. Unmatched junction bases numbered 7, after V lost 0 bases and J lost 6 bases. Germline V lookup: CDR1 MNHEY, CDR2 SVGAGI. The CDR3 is CASSYSPTGAGEQYF. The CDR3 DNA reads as TGTGCCAGCAGTTACTCGCCGACAGGGGCCGGCGAGCAGTACTTC.

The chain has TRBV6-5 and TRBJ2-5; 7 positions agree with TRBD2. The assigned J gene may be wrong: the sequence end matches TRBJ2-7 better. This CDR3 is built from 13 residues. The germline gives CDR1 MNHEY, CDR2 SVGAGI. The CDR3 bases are TGTGCCAGCAGATCCCTTGGGAGGGACGAGCAGTACTTC. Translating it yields CASRSLGRDEQYF.

The CDR3 is CASSAAGAYNEQFF. CDR3 sequence (DNA): TGTGCCAGCAGTGCAGCGGGAGCGTACAATGAGCAGTTCTTC. The chain employs TRBV2 and TRBJ2-1; 8 nucleotides align to TRBD2. Germline V CDR1 and CDR2: SNHLY, FYNNEI. CDR3 length: 14 amino acids. Trimming at V came to 4 bases and at J to 4 bases, leaving 3 bases not matched to a gene. The variable domain in full, with the rest retrieved from reference TRBV2 and TRBJ2-1, is EPEVTQTPSHQVTQMGQEVILRCVPISNHLYFYWYRQILGQKVEFLVSFYNNEISEKSEIFDDQFSVERPDGSNFTLKIRSTKLEDSAMYFCASSAAGAYNEQFFGPGTRLTVL.

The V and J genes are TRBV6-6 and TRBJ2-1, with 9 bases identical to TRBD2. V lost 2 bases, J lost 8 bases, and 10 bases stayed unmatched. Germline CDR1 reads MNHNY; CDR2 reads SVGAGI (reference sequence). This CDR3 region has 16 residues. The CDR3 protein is CASSYRTSERPHEQFF. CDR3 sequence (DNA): TGTGCCAGCAGTTACCGGACTAGCGAGAGACCCCATGAGCAGTTCTTC.

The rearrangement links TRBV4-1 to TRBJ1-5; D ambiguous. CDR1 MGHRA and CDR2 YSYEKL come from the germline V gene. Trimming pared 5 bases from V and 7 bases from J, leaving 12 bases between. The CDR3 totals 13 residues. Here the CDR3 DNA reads TGCGCCAGCAGCTCCGGTGATCCCCAGCCCCAGCATTTT. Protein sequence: CASSSGDPQPQHF.

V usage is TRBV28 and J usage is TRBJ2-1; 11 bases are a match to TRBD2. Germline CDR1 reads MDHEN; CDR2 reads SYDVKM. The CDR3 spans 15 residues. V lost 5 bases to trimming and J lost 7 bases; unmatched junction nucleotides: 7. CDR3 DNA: TGTGCCAGCAGTCTCCTAGCGGGAGGAGTAAATGAGCAGTTCTTC. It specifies CASSLLAGGVNEQFF.

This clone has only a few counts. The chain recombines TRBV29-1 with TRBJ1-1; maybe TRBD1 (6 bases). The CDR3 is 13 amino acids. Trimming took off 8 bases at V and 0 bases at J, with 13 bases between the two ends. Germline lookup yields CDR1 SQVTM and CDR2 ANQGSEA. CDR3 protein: CSTLGQMNTEAFF. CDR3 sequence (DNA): TGCAGCACCCTAGGACAGATGAACACTGAAGCTTTCTTT.

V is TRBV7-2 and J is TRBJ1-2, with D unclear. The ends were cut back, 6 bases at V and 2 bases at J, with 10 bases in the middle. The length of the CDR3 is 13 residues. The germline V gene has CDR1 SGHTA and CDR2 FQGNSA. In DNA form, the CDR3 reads TGTGCCAGCAGTCGAGATGGGAACTATGGCTACACCTTC. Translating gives CASSRDGNYGYTF.

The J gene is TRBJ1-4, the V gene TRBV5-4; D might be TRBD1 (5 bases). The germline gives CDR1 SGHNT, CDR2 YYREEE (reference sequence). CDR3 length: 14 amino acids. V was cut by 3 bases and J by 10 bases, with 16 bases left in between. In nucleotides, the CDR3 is TGTGCCAGCAGCTCGACCGTGAGCGGGGGAAAACTGTTTTTT. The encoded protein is CASSSTVSGGKLFF.

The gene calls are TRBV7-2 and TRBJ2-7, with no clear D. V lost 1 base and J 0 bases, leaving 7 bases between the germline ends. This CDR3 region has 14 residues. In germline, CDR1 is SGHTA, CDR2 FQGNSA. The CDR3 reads CASSLDHSSYEQYF. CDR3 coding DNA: TGTGCCAGCAGCTTAGACCATAGCTCCTACGAGCAGTACTTC.

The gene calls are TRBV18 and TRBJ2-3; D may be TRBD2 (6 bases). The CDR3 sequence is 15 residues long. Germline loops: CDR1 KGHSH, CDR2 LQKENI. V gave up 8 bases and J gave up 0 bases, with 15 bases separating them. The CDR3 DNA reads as TGTGCCAGCCTCCGGACTACGACTAGCACAGATACGCAGTATTTT. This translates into CASLRTTTSTDTQYF.

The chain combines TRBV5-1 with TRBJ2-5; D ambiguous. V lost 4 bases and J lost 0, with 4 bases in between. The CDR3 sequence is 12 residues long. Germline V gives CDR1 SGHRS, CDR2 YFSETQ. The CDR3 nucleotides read TGCGCCAGCAGCCCTGACCAAGAGACCCAGTACTTC. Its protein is CASSPDQETQYF. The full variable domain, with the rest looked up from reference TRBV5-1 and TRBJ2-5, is KAGVTQTPRYLIKTRGQQVTLSCSPISGHRSVSWYQQTPGQGLQFLFEYFSETQRNKGNFPGRFSGRQFSNSRSEMNVSTLELGDSALYLCASSPDQETQYFGPGTRLLVL.

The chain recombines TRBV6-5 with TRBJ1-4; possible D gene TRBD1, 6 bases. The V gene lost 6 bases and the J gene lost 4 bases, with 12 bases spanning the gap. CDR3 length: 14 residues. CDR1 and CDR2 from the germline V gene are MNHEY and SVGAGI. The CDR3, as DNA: TGTGCCAGCAGGTTGACAGGCTATAATGAAAAACTGTTTTTT. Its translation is CASRLTGYNEKLFF.